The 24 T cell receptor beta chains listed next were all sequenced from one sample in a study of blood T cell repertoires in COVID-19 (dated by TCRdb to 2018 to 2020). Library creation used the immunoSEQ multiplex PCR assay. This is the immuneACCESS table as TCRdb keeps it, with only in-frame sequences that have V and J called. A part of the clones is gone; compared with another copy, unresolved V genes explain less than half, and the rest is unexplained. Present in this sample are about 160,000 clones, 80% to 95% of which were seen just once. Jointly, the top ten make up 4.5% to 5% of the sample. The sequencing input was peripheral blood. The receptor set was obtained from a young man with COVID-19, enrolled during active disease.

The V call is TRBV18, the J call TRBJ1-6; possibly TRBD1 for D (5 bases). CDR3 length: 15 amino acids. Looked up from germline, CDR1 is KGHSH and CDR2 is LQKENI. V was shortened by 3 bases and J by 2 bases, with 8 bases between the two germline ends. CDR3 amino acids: CASSPQGTYNSPLHF. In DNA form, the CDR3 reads TGTGCCAGCTCACCCCAGGGCACCTATAATTCACCCCTCCACTTT.

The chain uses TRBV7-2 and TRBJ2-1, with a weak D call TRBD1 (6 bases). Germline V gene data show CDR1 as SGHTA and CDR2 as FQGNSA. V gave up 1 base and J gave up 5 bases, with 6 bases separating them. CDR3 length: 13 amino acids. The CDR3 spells CASSLGTDNEQFF. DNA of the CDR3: TGTGCCAGCAGCTTAGGGACAGACAATGAGCAGTTCTTC. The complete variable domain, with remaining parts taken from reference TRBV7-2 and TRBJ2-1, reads GAGVSQSPSNKVTEKGKDVELRCDPISGHTALYWYRQSLGQGLEFLIYFQGNSAPDKSGLPSDRFSAERTGGSVSTLTIQRTQQEDSAVYLCASSLGTDNEQFFGPGTRLTVL.

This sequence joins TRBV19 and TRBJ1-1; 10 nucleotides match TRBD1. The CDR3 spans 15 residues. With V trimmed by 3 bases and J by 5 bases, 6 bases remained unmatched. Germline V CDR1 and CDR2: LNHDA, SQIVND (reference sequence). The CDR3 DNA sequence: TGTGCCAGTAGTATCCGACAGGGGGCGGGTACTGAAGCTTTCTTT. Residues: CASSIRQGAGTEAFF.

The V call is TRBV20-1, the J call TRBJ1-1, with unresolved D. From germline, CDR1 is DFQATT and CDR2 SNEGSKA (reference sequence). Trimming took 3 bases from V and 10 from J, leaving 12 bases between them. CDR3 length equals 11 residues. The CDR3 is CSASAPPRAFF. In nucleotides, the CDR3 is TGCAGTGCTAGTGCACCTCCTAGAGCTTTCTTT.

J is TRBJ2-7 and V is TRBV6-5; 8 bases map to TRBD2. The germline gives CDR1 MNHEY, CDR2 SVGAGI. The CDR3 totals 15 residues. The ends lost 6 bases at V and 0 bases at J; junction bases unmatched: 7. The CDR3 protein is CASSWAAGASYEQYF. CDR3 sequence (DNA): TGTGCCAGCAGCTGGGCAGCGGGGGCCTCCTACGAGCAGTACTTC.

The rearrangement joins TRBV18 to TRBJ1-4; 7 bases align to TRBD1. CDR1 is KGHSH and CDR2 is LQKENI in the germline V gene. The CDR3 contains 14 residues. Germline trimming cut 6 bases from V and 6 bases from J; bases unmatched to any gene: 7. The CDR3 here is CASSLGGGDEKLFF. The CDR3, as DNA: TGTGCCAGCTCCCTAGGAGGGGGCGATGAAAAACTGTTTTTT.

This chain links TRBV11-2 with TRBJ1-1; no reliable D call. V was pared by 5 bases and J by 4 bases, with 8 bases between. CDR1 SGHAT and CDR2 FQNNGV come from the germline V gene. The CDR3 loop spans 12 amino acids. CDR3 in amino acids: CASSPLVTEAFF. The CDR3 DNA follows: TGTGCCAGCAGCCCCCTAGTCACTGAAGCTTTCTTT.

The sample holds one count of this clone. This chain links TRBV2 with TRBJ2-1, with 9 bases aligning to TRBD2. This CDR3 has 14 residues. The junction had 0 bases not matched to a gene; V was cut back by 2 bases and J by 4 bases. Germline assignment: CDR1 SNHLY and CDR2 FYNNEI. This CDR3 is CASSELAGYNEQFF. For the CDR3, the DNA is TGTGCCAGCAGTGAACTAGCGGGGTACAATGAGCAGTTCTTC.

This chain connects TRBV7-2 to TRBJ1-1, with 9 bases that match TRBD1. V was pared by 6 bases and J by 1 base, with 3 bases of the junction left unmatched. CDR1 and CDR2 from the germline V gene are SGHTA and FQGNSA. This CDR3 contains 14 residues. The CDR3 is CASREQGANTEAFF. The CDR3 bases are TGTGCCAGCAGGGAACAGGGGGCGAACACTGAAGCTTTCTTT.

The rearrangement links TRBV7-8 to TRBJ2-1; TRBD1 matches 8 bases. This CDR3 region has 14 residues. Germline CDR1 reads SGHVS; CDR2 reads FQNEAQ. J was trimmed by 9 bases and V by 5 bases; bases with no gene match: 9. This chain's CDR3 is CASSVDRGEGEQFF. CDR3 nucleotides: TGTGCCAGCAGCGTCGACAGGGGAGAGGGTGAGCAGTTCTTC.

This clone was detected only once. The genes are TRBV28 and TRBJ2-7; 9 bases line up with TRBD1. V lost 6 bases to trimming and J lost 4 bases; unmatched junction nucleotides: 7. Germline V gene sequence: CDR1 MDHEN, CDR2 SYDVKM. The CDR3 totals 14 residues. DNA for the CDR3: TGTGCCAGCAGGGGGGGGACAGGGTTGTACGAGCAGTACTTC. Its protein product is CASRGGTGLYEQYF.

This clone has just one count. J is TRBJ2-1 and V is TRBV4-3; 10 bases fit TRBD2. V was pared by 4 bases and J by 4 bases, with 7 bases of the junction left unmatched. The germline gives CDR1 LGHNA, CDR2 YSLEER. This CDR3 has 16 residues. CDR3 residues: CASSPRLAGDYNEQFF. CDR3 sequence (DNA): TGCGCCAGCAGCCCCCGGCTAGCGGGGGATTACAATGAGCAGTTCTTC.

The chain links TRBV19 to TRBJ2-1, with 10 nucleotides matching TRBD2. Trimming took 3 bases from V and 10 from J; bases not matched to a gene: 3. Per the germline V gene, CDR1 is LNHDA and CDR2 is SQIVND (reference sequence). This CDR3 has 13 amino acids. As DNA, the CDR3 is TGTGCCAGTAGTATCGGACTAGCGGTCGAGCAGTTCTTC. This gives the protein CASSIGLAVEQFF. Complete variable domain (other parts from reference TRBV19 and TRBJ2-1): DGGITQSPKYLFRKEGQNVTLSCEQNLNHDAMYWYRQDPGQGLRLIYYSQIVNDFQKGDIAEGYSVSREKKESFPLTVTSAQKNPTAFYLCASSIGLAVEQFFGPGTRLTVL.

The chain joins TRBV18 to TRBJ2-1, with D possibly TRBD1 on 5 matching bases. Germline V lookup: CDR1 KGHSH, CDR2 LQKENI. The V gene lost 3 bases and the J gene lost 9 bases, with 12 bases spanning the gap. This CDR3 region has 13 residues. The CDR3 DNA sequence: TGTGCCAGCTCACCCTCAGGGTACGGTGAGCAGTTCTTC. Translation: CASSPSGYGEQFF.

CDR3 coding DNA: TGTGCCAGCAGTCCCTGGGACAGTAATGAAAAACTGTTTTTT. Translation: CASSPWDSNEKLFF. V is TRBV28 and J is TRBJ1-4; 7 nucleotides match TRBD1. CDR1 MDHEN and CDR2 SYDVKM come from the germline V gene. J was trimmed by 4 bases and V by 5 bases; bases with no gene match: 4. The CDR3 runs to 14 residues.

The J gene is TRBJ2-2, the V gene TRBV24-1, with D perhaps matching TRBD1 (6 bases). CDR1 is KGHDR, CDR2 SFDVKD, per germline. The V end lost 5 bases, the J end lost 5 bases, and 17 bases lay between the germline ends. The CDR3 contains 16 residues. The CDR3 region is CATSVPGQLHTGELFF. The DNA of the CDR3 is TGTGCCACCAGTGTCCCGGGACAATTGCATACCGGGGAGCTGTTTTTT.

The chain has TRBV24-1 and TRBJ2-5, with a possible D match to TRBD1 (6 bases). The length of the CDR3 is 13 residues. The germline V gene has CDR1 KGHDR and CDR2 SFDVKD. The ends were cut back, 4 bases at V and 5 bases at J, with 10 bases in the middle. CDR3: CATSDLRGETQYF. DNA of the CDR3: TGTGCCACCAGTGACCTAAGGGGGGAGACCCAGTACTTC.

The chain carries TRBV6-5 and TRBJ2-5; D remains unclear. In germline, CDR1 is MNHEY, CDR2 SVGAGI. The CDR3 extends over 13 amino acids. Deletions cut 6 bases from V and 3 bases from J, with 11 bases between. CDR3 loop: CASRTTSKETQYF. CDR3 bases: TGTGCCAGCAGGACGACATCTAAAGAGACCCAGTACTTC.

This CDR3 is CASSLIGQGYSGNTIYF. The DNA for the CDR3 is TGTGCCAGTAGTCTCATCGGACAGGGCTACTCTGGAAACACCATATATTTT. The rearrangement links TRBV19 to TRBJ1-3; 8 positions match TRBD1. The trim removed 5 bases at V and 0 bases at J, leaving 9 bases unmatched. Per germline, CDR1 LNHDA and CDR2 SQIVND (reference sequence). The CDR3 covers 17 residues.

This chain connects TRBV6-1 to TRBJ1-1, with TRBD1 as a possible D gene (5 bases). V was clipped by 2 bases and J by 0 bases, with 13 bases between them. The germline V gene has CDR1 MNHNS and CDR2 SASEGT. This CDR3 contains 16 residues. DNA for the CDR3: TGTGCCAGCAGTGAAATTCCAGGGTCCATGAACACTGAAGCTTTCTTT. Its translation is CASSEIPGSMNTEAFF.

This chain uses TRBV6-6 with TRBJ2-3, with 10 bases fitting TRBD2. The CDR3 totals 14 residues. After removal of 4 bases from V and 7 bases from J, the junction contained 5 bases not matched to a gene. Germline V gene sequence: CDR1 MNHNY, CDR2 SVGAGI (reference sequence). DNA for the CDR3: TGTGCCAGCAGTTCCAGCGGGGGGGTATATACGCAGTATTTT. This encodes CASSSSGGVYTQYF.

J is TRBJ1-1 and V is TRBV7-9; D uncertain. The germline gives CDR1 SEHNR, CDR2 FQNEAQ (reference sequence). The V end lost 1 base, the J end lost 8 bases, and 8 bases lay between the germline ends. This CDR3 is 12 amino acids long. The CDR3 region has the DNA TGTGCCAGCAGCTTAGTCGAGGGCGAAGCTTTCTTT. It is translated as CASSLVEGEAFF.

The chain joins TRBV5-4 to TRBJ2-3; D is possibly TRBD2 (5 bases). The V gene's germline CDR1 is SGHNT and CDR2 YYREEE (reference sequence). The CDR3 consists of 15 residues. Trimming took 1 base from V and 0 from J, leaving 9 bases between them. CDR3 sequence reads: CASSLRRGSTDTQYF. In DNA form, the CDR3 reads TGTGCCAGCAGCTTGAGACGGGGAAGCACAGATACGCAGTATTTT.

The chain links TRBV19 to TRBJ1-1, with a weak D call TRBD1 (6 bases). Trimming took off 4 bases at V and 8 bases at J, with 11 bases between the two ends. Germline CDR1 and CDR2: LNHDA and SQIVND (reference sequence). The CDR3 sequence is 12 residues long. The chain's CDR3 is CASSNDRREAFF. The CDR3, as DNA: TGTGCCAGTAGTAACGACAGGCGGGAAGCTTTCTTT. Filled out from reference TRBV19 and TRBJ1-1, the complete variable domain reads DGGITQSPKYLFRKEGQNVTLSCEQNLNHDAMYWYRQDPGQGLRLIYYSQIVNDFQKGDIAEGYSVSREKKESFPLTVTSAQKNPTAFYLCASSNDRREAFFGQGTRLTVV.